This TCR beta chain was documented in a study of T-cell reconstitution after alpha-beta-depleted transplantation in children. Regarding the study as a whole: T-cell counts and diversity at one year post-transplant came mainly from newly produced T cells. There were some patients whose high TCRbeta diversity at day 60 came from surviving recipient T cells and thymic progenitors. Several hundred expanded graft clones reportedly supplied alpha-beta T cells about two months after transplant.

This CDR3 is 16 amino acids long. Germline V CDR1 and CDR2: SGHRS, YFSETQ. The V and J ends lost 0 bases and 4 bases, in that order; junction bases with no gene match: 6. This clonotype was counted at least ten times. Its specificity is unknown. Unique molecular identifiers were incorporated during preparation of the TCRbeta library. TCRdb re-called the PCR reads with MiXCR, one entry per CDR3 protein. The sample consists of about 300,000 distinct CDR3 sequences, 6% to 10% of them appearing once. The chain uses TRBV5-1 and TRBJ2-1, with 8 nucleotides matching TRBD2. The sequencing used peripheral blood, collected 360 days after TCRalphabeta/CD19-depleted stem cell transplant. The TCR comes from a female patient aged 2-15 years who had a stem cell transplant for Fanconi anemia, so the T cells may come from the graft donor. This chain's CDR3 is CASSLALAGTYNEQFF. CDR3 nucleotides: TGCGCCAGCAGCTTGGCCCTAGCGGGTACATACAATGAGCAGTTCTTC.